This T cell receptor (beta chain) was documented in a study of T-cell reconstitution after alpha-beta-depleted transplantation in children. J gave up 5 bases and V 6 bases, and 13 bases lay outside the gene matches. The CDR3 extends over 17 amino acids. Germline V gene data show CDR1 as MNHNS and CDR2 as SASEGT. Unique molecular identifiers were built into the TCRbeta library. TCRdb redid the calling of the PCR reads with MiXCR, one entry per CDR3 protein. The table lists roughly 500,000 distinct CDR3 sequences, around 13% of them singletons. This clonotype showed up just once. The input for sequencing was PBMCs from the stem cell graft donor, taken from the stem cell graft. The chain employs TRBV6-1 and TRBJ2-7; 13 positions match TRBD2. The receptor comes from a human donor who donated a stem cell graft to a child with combined immunodeficiency. DNA of the CDR3: TGTGCCAGCAGCCGCTGGACCCGACTAGCGGGGGGCAACGAGCAGTACTTC. Protein product: CASSRWTRLAGGNEQYF.